The 8 T cell receptor beta chains listed next were all sequenced from one sample in a study of cytomegalovirus exposure and HLA in healthy donors. Vbeta (60) and Jbeta (13) primers were used in the PCR. The table came from immunoSEQ multiplex PCR; TCRdb's copy has only in-frame clones and leaves some out. The sample holds around 94,000 clones, approximately 80% seen once. The sequencing input was PBMCs. These receptors were taken from a male donor in good health and CMV-seropositive.

The rearrangement joins TRBV6-5 to TRBJ2-1; 8 bases are a match to TRBD2. The CDR3 spans 15 residues. Germline V lookup: CDR1 MNHEY, CDR2 SVGAGI. V dropped 1 base and J dropped 7; count of bases not matched to a gene: 6. This chain's CDR3 is CASSYYSGISNEQFF. For the CDR3, the DNA is TGTGCCAGCAGTTACTATAGCGGGATAAGTAATGAGCAGTTCTTC.

With respect to this clone: At one end the junction does not follow the germline gene, possibly because of a read error. The genes are TRBV7-9 and TRBJ2-3; perhaps TRBD1 as D (6 bases). The CDR3 contains 14 residues. Germline loops: CDR1 SEHNR, CDR2 FQNEAQ (reference sequence). The CDR3 reads CSSSYAGGTDTQYF. The CDR3 coding sequence is TGTTCCAGCAGCTATGCAGGGGGCACAGATACGCAGTATTTT. The variable domain in full, completed from reference TRBV7-9 and TRBJ2-3, reads DTGVSQNPRHKITKRGQNVTFRCDPISEHNRLYWYRQTLGQGPEFLTYFQNEAQLEKSRLLSDRFSAERPKGSFSTLEIQRTEQGDSAMYLCSSSYAGGTDTQYFGPGTRLTVL.

CDR3 nucleotide sequence: TGTGCCAGCAGTTCTCCCGTGCGGGAGAGTCGGGAGACCCAGTACTTC. This sequence encodes CASSSPVRESRETQYF. The chain couples TRBV28 to TRBJ2-5; 7 bases align to TRBD2. Germline V gene data show CDR1 as MDHEN and CDR2 as SYDVKM. The CDR3 has 16 amino acids. J gave up 5 bases and V 4 bases, and 13 bases lay outside the gene matches.

This clone was counted only a few times. The chain recombines TRBV7-3 with TRBJ2-3, with D perhaps TRBD1 (6 bases). The CDR3 sequence is 14 residues long. Germline values: CDR1 SGHTA, CDR2 FQGTGA. The ends were cut back, 5 bases at V and 4 bases at J, with 13 bases in the middle. The CDR3 region is CASSISGASDTQYF. CDR3 in DNA: TGTGCCAGCAGCATATCAGGGGCTTCAGATACGCAGTATTTT.

V and J are TRBV7-2 and TRBJ2-3, with 8 bases that match TRBD2. The CDR3 has 16 residues. CDR1 and CDR2 (germline): SGHTA, FQGNSA. The V segment lost 2 bases and the J segment 2 bases; nucleotides outside the gene matches: 6. The CDR3 here is CASSLRSSGYTDTQYF. The CDR3, as DNA: TGTGCCAGCAGCTTAAGGTCTAGCGGGTACACAGATACGCAGTATTTT.

This clone has only a few counts. This chain uses TRBV18 with TRBJ1-6; D perhaps matches TRBD1 (6 bases). Per germline, CDR1 KGHSH and CDR2 LQKENI. V shed 3 bases and J shed 1 base, with 10 bases lying between them. The CDR3 extends over 16 amino acids. CDR3 nucleotide sequence: TGTGCCAGCTCACCTAACAGGGCTTCCTATAATTCACCCCTCCACTTT. Translated, it gives CASSPNRASYNSPLHF.

The chain is built from TRBV9 and TRBJ2-1; tentatively, D is TRBD1 (7 bases). Germline CDR1 reads SGDLS; CDR2 reads YYNGEE. V dropped 1 base and J dropped 6 bases, with 14 bases sitting between them. The CDR3 is made up of 15 amino acids. The DNA of the CDR3 is TGTGCCAGCAGCGTACTTTCAGGGGGGCTCAATGAGCAGTTCTTC. Residues: CASSVLSGGLNEQFF.

The chain is built from TRBV7-9 and TRBJ2-1; possible D gene TRBD2, 6 bases. Trimming cost V 6 bases and J 9 bases, with 12 bases left between them. This CDR3 has 12 amino acids. Germline lookup yields CDR1 SEHNR and CDR2 FQNEAQ (reference sequence). CDR3 in amino acids: CASSHGGVEQFF. The CDR3 DNA sequence: TGTGCCAGCAGTCACGGAGGGGTTGAGCAGTTCTTC. The variable domain in full, completed from reference TRBV7-9 and TRBJ2-1, reads DTGVSQNPRHKITKRGQNVTFRCDPISEHNRLYWYRQTLGQGPEFLTYFQNEAQLEKSRLLSDRFSAERPKGSFSTLEIQRTEQGDSAMYLCASSHGGVEQFFGPGTRLTVL.